This T cell receptor beta chain was sequenced during a study of blood T cell repertoires in COVID-19. In the study overall: Collection of acute and convalescent COVID-19 samples took place in the United States, Italy and Spain. The cDNA or gDNA used as material had been derived from T cells, B-cell-depleted T cells, or PBMCs.

Source study methods: Researchers report that nucleated cell counts were estimated from reference gene primer amplification. This table comes from immunoSEQ multiplex PCR, and its TCRdb copy is limited to in-frame clones, with some not included. That table gives V, J and clone size, and the DNA gave D and trimming. The sample yields approximately 330,000 clones, around 90% seen once. V was clipped by 0 bases and J by 4 bases; unmatched bases: 2. This CDR3 has 14 amino acids. The germline V gene encodes CDR1 MNHEY and CDR2 SVGAGI. Sequenced sample: peripheral blood. This rearrangement joins TRBV6-5 to TRBJ1-1; TRBD1 agrees at 7 bases. The TCR originated in a man younger than 45 with COVID-19, enrolled during active disease. CDR3 DNA: TGTGCCAGCAGTTACTCGACAGGGAGCACTGAAGCTTTCTTT. It specifies CASSYSTGSTEAFF.